A single sample is the source of the 18 T cell receptor beta chains below, sequenced in a study of neoadjuvant nivolumab and ipilimumab in lung cancer. Clones were read by immunoSEQ multiplex PCR, and TCRdb kept only the in-frame ones, dropping some. This sample carries tens of thousands of clones, 85% to 90% of them seen once, and the ten largest clones take 3.7%. This specimen was blood, taken before neoadjuvant nivolumab, alone or with ipilimumab. All receptors derive from an adult with non-small cell lung cancer. Some clones in this sample may be carry-over from other donors' samples.

There are a few counts of this clone. The rearrangement links TRBV7-9 to TRBJ1-2, with 7 bases fitting TRBD1. Germline loops: CDR1 SEHNR, CDR2 FQNEAQ (reference sequence). J lost 8 bases, V lost 5 bases, and 5 bases had no gene match. CDR3 length: 12 residues. CDR3 sequence reads: CASSLQGRGYTF. The DNA for the CDR3 is TGTGCCAGCAGCCTACAGGGGCGCGGCTACACCTTC.

The chain employs TRBV7-2 and TRBJ2-2; weak D call: TRBD2 (5 bases). Trimming left V 2 bases short and J 8 bases short, with 9 bases between. CDR3 length: 13 residues. The germline CDR1 and CDR2 sequences are SGHTA and FQGNSA. CDR3 protein: CASSLIRGGELFF. The CDR3 DNA reads TGTGCCAGCAGCTTAATTCGGGGTGGGGAGCTGTTTTTT. Filled out from reference TRBV7-2 and TRBJ2-2, the complete variable domain reads GAGVSQSPSNKVTEKGKDVELRCDPISGHTALYWYRQSLGQGLEFLIYFQGNSAPDKSGLPSDRFSAERTGGSVSTLTIQRTQQEDSAVYLCASSLIRGGELFFGEGSRLTVL.

The rearrangement links TRBV5-4 to TRBJ1-2, with 8 bases fitting TRBD1. Trimming cost V 0 bases and J 2 bases; bases outside gene matches: 6. Germline loops: CDR1 SGHNT, CDR2 YYREEE (reference sequence). The CDR3 has 16 residues. CDR3 residues: CASSLGMDRANYGYTF. The CDR3 region has the DNA TGTGCCAGCAGCTTGGGGATGGACAGGGCCAACTATGGCTACACCTTC.

The chain combines TRBV6-6 with TRBJ2-7, with 7 nucleotides matching TRBD2. J was trimmed by 4 bases and V by 9 bases; bases with no gene match: 9. The CDR3 is 13 amino acids. The V gene's germline CDR1 is MNHNY and CDR2 SVGAGI (reference sequence). CDR3 region: CASQGQGGYEQYF. The CDR3 region has the DNA TGTGCCAGTCAAGGCCAGGGAGGGTACGAGCAGTACTTC.

This chain connects TRBV7-9 to TRBJ2-1; TRBD1 might be the D (6 bases). Germline V gene sequence: CDR1 SEHNR, CDR2 FQNEAQ (reference sequence). CDR3 size: 12 residues. Trimming shortened V by 4 bases and J by 10 bases, and 11 bases separated the two germline ends. The CDR3 DNA is TGTGCCAGCAGCTCCAAAACAGGGGAGCAGTTCTTC. This codes for CASSSKTGEQFF. The entire variable domain, with the rest obtained from reference TRBV7-9 and TRBJ2-1, is as follows: DTGVSQNPRHKITKRGQNVTFRCDPISEHNRLYWYRQTLGQGPEFLTYFQNEAQLEKSRLLSDRFSAERPKGSFSTLEIQRTEQGDSAMYLCASSSKTGEQFFGPGTRLTVL.

V and J are TRBV7-6 and TRBJ2-7; 8 bases are shared with TRBD2. There are 16 residues in the CDR3. V was pared by 2 bases and J by 4 bases, with 10 bases of the junction left unmatched. The germline V gene has CDR1 SGHVS and CDR2 FNYEAQ. The CDR3, as DNA: TGTGCCAGCAGCTTATGGGCTAGCGGGCTTTCTTACGAGCAGTACTTC. Amino acid sequence: CASSLWASGLSYEQYF.

The rearrangement joins TRBV7-9 to TRBJ2-1; D perhaps matches TRBD2 (6 bases). The CDR3 has 14 amino acids. Per germline, CDR1 SEHNR and CDR2 FQNEAQ (reference sequence). The V and J ends lost 5 bases and 9 bases respectively, with 17 bases between them. CDR3 region: CASSRGTPLPEQFF. The CDR3, as DNA: TGTGCCAGCAGCCGAGGGACTCCCTTGCCTGAGCAGTTCTTC.

The V call is TRBV19, the J call TRBJ2-7; 10 nucleotides line up with TRBD2. This CDR3 has 17 amino acids. In germline, CDR1 is LNHDA, CDR2 SQIVND (reference sequence). Losses at the gene ends were 3 bases for V and 2 bases for J; bases not matched to a gene: 10. CDR3 loop: CASSIPLAGVPPYEQYF. CDR3 nucleotide sequence: TGTGCCAGTAGTATTCCCCTAGCGGGAGTACCACCCTACGAGCAGTACTTC.

The chain uses TRBV18 and TRBJ2-4; D is unclear. V lost 7 bases and J lost 15, with 10 bases in between. CDR1 is KGHSH and CDR2 is LQKENI in the germline V gene. CDR3 length: 9 amino acids. CDR3 nucleotide sequence: TGTGCCAGCTACCTCTTGGGGTACTTC. Its protein product is CASYLLGYF. Looking up the rest from reference TRBV18 and TRBJ2-4 gives the full variable domain: NAGVMQNPRHLVRRRGQEARLRCSPMKGHSHVYWYRQLPEEGLKFMVYLQKENIIDESGMPKERFSAEFPKEGPSILRIQQVVRGDSAAYFCASYLLGYFGAGTRLSVL.

On this clone: The identical CDR3 is also encoded by other nucleotide sequences in the sample. This chain uses TRBV9 with TRBJ2-7; TRBD2 is a possible D gene (6 bases). CDR1 is SGDLS, CDR2 YYNGEE, per germline. V was pared by 2 bases and J by 0 bases, with 6 bases between. The CDR3 is 13 residues long. CDR3 amino acids: CASSVGGSYEQYF. The CDR3 nucleotides read TGTGCCAGCAGCGTCGGGGGCTCCTACGAGCAGTACTTC. Full variable domain (rest looked up from reference TRBV9 and TRBJ2-7): DSGVTQTPKHLITATGQRVTLRCSPRSGDLSVYWYQQSLDQGLQFLIQYYNGEERAKGNILERFSAQQFPDLHSELNLSSLELGDSALYFCASSVGGSYEQYFGPGTRLTVT.

The V call is TRBV5-6, the J call TRBJ2-7; TRBD2 agrees at 8 bases. The germline V gene has CDR1 SGHDT and CDR2 YYEEEE. CDR3 length equals 13 residues. The ends lost 6 bases at V and 5 bases at J; junction bases unmatched: 7. The CDR3 protein is CASISISGNEQYF. CDR3 DNA sequence: TGTGCCAGCATCTCGATTAGCGGGAACGAGCAGTACTTC.

The J gene is TRBJ2-1, the V gene TRBV4-1, with D possibly matching TRBD2 (6 bases). Germline loops: CDR1 MGHRA, CDR2 YSYEKL. Trimming shortened V by 2 bases and J by 3 bases, and 14 bases separated the two germline ends. This CDR3 region has 16 residues. Written as DNA, the CDR3 is TGCGCCAGCAGCCAACCCGGCCGGGGAGGCTACAATGAGCAGTTCTTC. Its translation: CASSQPGRGGYNEQFF.

The rearrangement links TRBV7-9 to TRBJ2-1, with TRBD2 matching over 7 bases. Trimming at V came to 6 bases and at J to 2 bases, leaving 13 bases not matched to a gene. This CDR3 spans 17 amino acids. The germline gives CDR1 SEHNR, CDR2 FQNEAQ (reference sequence). Here the CDR3 DNA reads TGTGCCAGCAGTCAGTCTGCCGGGACTATCCCCTACAATGAGCAGTTCTTC. Translating it yields CASSQSAGTIPYNEQFF. The full variable domain, its missing parts supplied by reference TRBV7-9 and TRBJ2-1, is DTGVSQNPRHKITKRGQNVTFRCDPISEHNRLYWYRQTLGQGPEFLTYFQNEAQLEKSRLLSDRFSAERPKGSFSTLEIQRTEQGDSAMYLCASSQSAGTIPYNEQFFGPGTRLTVL.

The chain carries TRBV19 and TRBJ2-1; D gene uncertain. This CDR3 spans 13 amino acids. V dropped 5 bases and J dropped 9 bases, with 14 bases sitting between them. From germline, CDR1 is LNHDA and CDR2 SQIVND (reference sequence). CDR3 DNA: TGTGCCAGTAGTCTCAACGCGTGGAGTGAGCAGTTCTTC. It yields the protein CASSLNAWSEQFF.

The rearrangement links TRBV4-3 to TRBJ1-4; no reliable D call. The CDR3 runs to 14 residues. Germline CDR1 reads LGHNA; CDR2 reads YSLEER. The ends were cut back, 0 bases at V and 8 bases at J, with 10 bases in the middle. This CDR3 is CASSQDWQVEKLFF. The CDR3, as DNA: TGCGCCAGCAGCCAAGATTGGCAGGTCGAAAAACTGTTTTTT.

In its sample, this clone was seen a few times. V usage is TRBV7-9 and J usage is TRBJ2-7; tentative D call: TRBD2 (6 bases). Germline V gene sequence: CDR1 SEHNR, CDR2 FQNEAQ (reference sequence). The germline V and J ends were trimmed by 5 bases and 7 bases, with 21 bases remaining between them. The CDR3 has 15 amino acids. As DNA, the CDR3 is TGTGCCAGCAGCCGTCTGGAGGGGTCCTCGGAGGAGCAGTACTTC. It specifies CASSRLEGSSEEQYF.

The chain is built from TRBV7-8 and TRBJ2-7; 9 nucleotides agree with TRBD2. The germline V gene has CDR1 SGHVS and CDR2 FQNEAQ. The junction had 8 bases not matched to a gene; V was cut back by 3 bases and J by 2 bases. This CDR3 has 16 residues. CDR3 sequence reads: CASSFYSSGGTYEQYF. The CDR3 coding sequence is TGTGCCAGCAGCTTTTATTCGAGCGGGGGGACCTACGAGCAGTACTTC.

The chain is built from TRBV7-9 and TRBJ2-1; D could derive from TRBD1 or TRBD2 (5 bases each). This CDR3 has 17 residues. Germline V gene data show CDR1 as SEHNR and CDR2 as FQNEAQ (reference sequence). V was cut by 5 bases and J by 0 bases, with 17 bases left in between. The CDR3 reads CASSPRLGRSSYNEQFF. In DNA form, the CDR3 reads TGTGCCAGCAGCCCCCGTTTGGGACGGAGCTCCTACAATGAGCAGTTCTTC.